Listed here are 16 T cell receptor beta chains from one sample, sequenced in a study of control samples from healthy donors and cancer patients. TCRdb's copy holds only in-frame clones and misses some; the assay was immunoSEQ multiplex PCR. This sample has roughly 200,000 clones, with approximately 92% found just once. Sequenced sample: blood. All receptors derive from a man younger than 30 in good health.

The chain links TRBV5-8 to TRBJ1-1, with 9 bases matching TRBD1. CDR3 size: 14 residues. J was trimmed by 8 bases and V by 3 bases; bases with no gene match: 8. The germline CDR1 and CDR2 sequences are SGHTS and YDEGEE. The CDR3 nucleotides are TGTGCCAGCAGCTATTACGGGACAGGGTCCGAAGCTTTCTTT. It yields the protein CASSYYGTGSEAFF.

The V gene is TRBV18, the J gene TRBJ2-5; a possible D gene is TRBD2 (5 bases). The CDR3 consists of 14 residues. Germline CDR1 is KGHSH and CDR2 is LQKENI. V was cut by 2 bases and J by 2 bases, with 9 bases left in between. The CDR3, as DNA: TGTGCCAGCTCACCATCTGGGAGACAAGAGACCCAGTACTTC. Protein: CASSPSGRQETQYF.

This rearrangement joins TRBV12-5 to TRBJ2-7; D gene uncertain. The CDR3 runs 15 residues. Germline CDR1 is LGHNT and CDR2 is FRNRAP. V lost 1 base, J lost 4 bases, and 14 bases lay in between. The CDR3 loop reads CASGLGRSPKYEQYF. The CDR3 DNA is TGTGCTAGTGGTTTGGGGCGGAGTCCTAAATACGAGCAGTACTTC.

This chain joins TRBV9 and TRBJ1-1; tentative D call: TRBD1 (6 bases). CDR3 length: 15 amino acids. Trimming removed 4 bases at V and 0 bases at J, with 13 bases between. Germline CDR1 and CDR2: SGDLS and YYNGEE. CDR3 protein: CASSRGAGVNTEAFF. CDR3 nucleotides: TGTGCCAGCAGCCGAGGGGCAGGGGTGAACACTGAAGCTTTCTTT.

This chain uses TRBV10-3 with TRBJ2-3, with D possibly being TRBD2 (6 bases). The ends were cut back, 3 bases at V and 2 bases at J, with 18 bases in the middle. In germline, CDR1 is ENHRY, CDR2 SYGVKD. The CDR3 covers 17 residues. The CDR3 loop is CAISDLARETVTDTQYF. Here the CDR3 DNA reads TGTGCCATCAGTGATCTAGCCCGGGAGACAGTCACAGATACGCAGTATTTT.

CDR3 region: CASTNGFPGTEAFF. In DNA form, the CDR3 reads TGTGCCAGCACGAACGGGTTTCCGGGCACTGAAGCTTTCTTT. The chain carries TRBV6-5 and TRBJ1-1, with D uncertain. The ends were cut back, 7 bases at V and 4 bases at J, with 16 bases in the middle. Germline values: CDR1 MNHEY, CDR2 SVGAGI. The CDR3 totals 14 residues.

V is TRBV29-1 and J is TRBJ2-1; 9 nucleotides line up with TRBD1. Trimming cost V 4 bases and J 8 bases; bases outside gene matches: 15. Germline CDR1 is SQVTM and CDR2 is ANQGSEA. The CDR3 spans 16 residues. CDR3 sequence: CSVGDWTGENRHEQFF. The CDR3 region has the DNA TGCAGCGTTGGGGATTGGACAGGGGAAAATCGTCATGAGCAGTTCTTC.

This sequence joins TRBV2 and TRBJ1-2; weak D call: TRBD1 (6 bases). CDR3 length equals 12 residues. V was pared by 10 bases and J by 4 bases, with 13 bases between. The germline V gene encodes CDR1 SNHLY and CDR2 FYNNEI. CDR3 nucleotide sequence: TGTGCCACGCTTGACAGGCCCTATGGCTACACCTTC. Encoded protein: CATLDRPYGYTF.

The chain has TRBV6-1 and TRBJ2-1; 16 nucleotides align to TRBD2. CDR1 MNHNS and CDR2 SASEGT come from the germline V gene. V was clipped by 4 bases and J by 7 bases; unmatched bases: 10. This CDR3 has 18 amino acids. The CDR3 bases are TGTGCCAGCAGTGCAACCGGGACTAGCGGGGGGGCTTGGAATGAGCAGTTCTTC. As protein: CASSATGTSGGAWNEQFF.

The CDR3 here is CASSLDKGGGLAKNIQYF. For the CDR3, the DNA is TGTGCCAGCAGCTTGGATAAAGGGGGAGGTTTAGCCAAAAACATTCAGTACTTC. This rearrangement joins TRBV5-4 to TRBJ2-4; the D gene could be TRBD1 or TRBD2 (6 bases each). This CDR3 is 18 amino acids long. Germline-derived CDR1 and CDR2 are SGHNT and YYREEE (reference sequence). V lost 0 bases and J 0 bases, leaving 16 bases between the germline ends.

The genes are TRBV30 and TRBJ2-1; 7 nucleotides agree with TRBD1. The CDR3 covers 16 residues. Germline trimming cut 2 bases from V and 4 bases from J; bases unmatched to any gene: 11. The germline gives CDR1 GTSNPN, CDR2 SVGIG (reference sequence). The CDR3 region is CAWSHTGTATYNEQFF. The CDR3, as DNA: TGTGCCTGGAGTCATACCGGGACAGCAACATACAATGAGCAGTTCTTC.

This clone was seen once. V and J are TRBV5-1 and TRBJ2-5; D perhaps matches TRBD1 (6 bases). Germline CDR1 is SGHRS and CDR2 is YFSETQ. The CDR3 extends over 14 amino acids. Trimming left V 0 bases short and J 1 base short, with 7 bases between. Here the CDR3 reads CASSLGQVQETQYF. The CDR3 coding sequence is TGCGCCAGCAGCTTGGGACAGGTCCAAGAGACCCAGTACTTC.

This clone was counted a single time. This chain joins TRBV5-1 and TRBJ2-2; D gene ambiguous. Between the trimmed V and J ends, which lost 0 bases and 3 bases, there was a span of 12 bases. The CDR3 loop spans 16 amino acids. CDR1 and CDR2 (germline): SGHRS, YFSETQ. The CDR3 sequence: CASSLGAQRYTGELFF. The CDR3 region has the DNA TGCGCCAGCAGCTTGGGTGCGCAGAGGTACACCGGGGAGCTGTTTTTT.

CDR3 sequence: CASSYSFGTGAEAFF. The CDR3 DNA reads TGTGCCAGCAGTTACTCGTTCGGGACAGGGGCTGAAGCTTTCTTT. The chain joins TRBV6-5 to TRBJ1-1, with TRBD1 matching 10 bases. V shed 0 bases and J 6 bases; nucleotides not matched to a gene: 4. Germline lookup yields CDR1 MNHEY and CDR2 SVGAGI. CDR3 length: 15 amino acids.

This chain uses TRBV6-5 with TRBJ1-4; the D gene is possibly TRBD1 (5 bases). V dropped 6 bases and J dropped 10 bases, with 21 bases sitting between them. The CDR3 contains 15 residues. Germline lookup yields CDR1 MNHEY and CDR2 SVGAGI. The CDR3 nucleotides are TGTGCCAGCAGCCCCGGCGGGGCCCATTGGGGAAAACTGTTTTTT. Protein: CASSPGGAHWGKLFF.

V usage is TRBV5-1 and J usage is TRBJ1-2; 8 positions agree with TRBD1. Trimming took 0 bases from V and 7 from J; bases not matched to a gene: 17. Germline V gives CDR1 SGHRS, CDR2 YFSETQ. CDR3 length: 18 residues. DNA of the CDR3: TGCGCCAGCAGCTTGGTCGCCGGGACAGGATCGTTACTTAGTGGCTACACCTTC. Amino acid sequence: CASSLVAGTGSLLSGYTF.